A selection of T cell receptor beta chains follows, all from one sample in a study of blood T cell repertoires in COVID-19. The method was immunoSEQ multiplex PCR; TCRdb's version includes in-frame clones alone and lacks a portion of them. The profile shows tens of thousands of clones, over 70% of them singletons. The specimen sequenced was peripheral blood. The origin of the receptors is a human donor in a cohort sampled during active COVID-19. Each CDR3 is given without its conserved first and last residue.

CDR3: ASSFSGGRETQY; length: 12; V: TRBV11-2; J: TRBJ2-5
CDR3: ASSRGADTSTDTQY; length: 14; V: TRBV5-4; J: TRBJ2-3
CDR3: ASSLSAGGGQF; length: 11; V: TRBV7-3; J: TRBJ2-1
CDR3: ASSQMGAPGYEQY; length: 13; V: TRBV14; J: TRBJ2-7
CDR3: ASSFLGRQY; length: 9; V: TRBV27; J: TRBJ2-7
CDR3: ASKLSGTGSNVLT; length: 13; V: TRBV3-1/TRBV3-2; J: TRBJ2-6
CDR3: ASSFGRGATEAF; length: 12; V: TRBV5-1; J: TRBJ1-1
CDR3: ASSYSAGVSYEQY; length: 13; V: TRBV6-5; J: TRBJ2-7
CDR3: SVDPGTGVYNEQF; length: 13; V: TRBV29-1; J: TRBJ2-1
CDR3: ASSRPGLAGKGAYEQY; length: 16; V: TRBV7-8; J: TRBJ2-7
CDR3: ASSPGLAGGVLGTGELF; length: 17; V: TRBV11-2; J: TRBJ2-2
CDR3: ASSLRGPKNIQY; length: 12; V: TRBV6-5; J: TRBJ2-4
CDR3: ASSHPAGTGMQGTQY; length: 15; V: TRBV3-1/TRBV3-2; J: TRBJ2-3
CDR3: ASSKTAGLTSNTEAF; length: 15; V: TRBV21-1; J: TRBJ1-1
CDR3: ASSQGRGWGVNTEAF; length: 15; V: TRBV3-1/TRBV3-2; J: TRBJ1-1
CDR3: ASSRGLAEAYNEQF; length: 14; V: TRBV9; J: TRBJ2-1
CDR3: ASSLDRGSYNEQF; length: 13; V: TRBV7-7; J: TRBJ2-1
CDR3: AWSVQGAFYNEQF; length: 13; V: TRBV30; J: TRBJ2-1
CDR3: ATQARGTYNEQF; length: 12; V: TRBV19; J: TRBJ2-1
CDR3: ASSIGGSLNYGYT; length: 13; V: TRBV19; J: TRBJ1-2
CDR3: ASSLGWVTGIPYEQY; length: 15; V: TRBV5-6; J: TRBJ2-7
CDR3: ASSEQGHEQY; length: 10; V: TRBV6-1; J: TRBJ2-7
CDR3: ASSLRGAPNEKLF; length: 13; V: TRBV5-1; J: TRBJ1-4
CDR3: ASSLTHFSAF; length: 10; V: TRBV12-3/TRBV12-4; J: TRBJ1-1
CDR3: ATSRTTSGRAGEQY; length: 14; V: TRBV15; J: TRBJ2-7
CDR3: ASSPRGLVSSYNEQF; length: 15; V: TRBV6-6; J: TRBJ2-1
CDR3: ASLPWPARGTDTQY; length: 14; V: TRBV28; J: TRBJ2-3
CDR3: ASSEGGTQY; length: 9; V: TRBV18; J: TRBJ2-5
CDR3: SACTSGGYNEQF; length: 12; V: TRBV29-1; J: TRBJ2-1
CDR3: ASSTPDRGYEQY; length: 12; V: TRBV21-1; J: TRBJ2-7
CDR3: ARSLALGSNQPQH; length: 13; V: TRBV5-3; J: TRBJ1-5
CDR3: ASSHGTGGYNEQF; length: 13; V: TRBV14; J: TRBJ2-1
CDR3: ASSSPGGSGEKLF; length: 13; V: TRBV28; J: TRBJ1-4
CDR3: ASSLVSAGGYGYT; length: 13; V: TRBV5-6; J: TRBJ1-2
CDR3: ASSRITGGGTEAF; length: 13; V: TRBV5-1; J: TRBJ1-1
CDR3: AWSVSGAPEAF; length: 11; V: TRBV30; J: TRBJ1-1
CDR3: ASRGLRTEQF; length: 10; V: TRBV12-3/TRBV12-4; J: TRBJ2-1
CDR3: ASSQDYRARNTDTQY; length: 15; V: TRBV4-2; J: TRBJ2-3
CDR3: ASSLGTSTDTQY; length: 12; V: TRBV7-3; J: TRBJ2-3
CDR3: ASTPGYNTEAF; length: 11; V: TRBV6-5; J: TRBJ1-1
CDR3: ASSLYGRGETQY; length: 12; V: TRBV27; J: TRBJ2-5
CDR3: ASRGRGGQATQY; length: 12; V: TRBV19; J: TRBJ2-5
CDR3: ASSFDRGTPYEQY; length: 13; V: TRBV7-6; J: TRBJ2-7
CDR3: ASSARPDTQY; length: 10; V: TRBV10-2; J: TRBJ2-3
CDR3: ASSPRSGTYYEQY; length: 13; V: TRBV7-2; J: TRBJ2-7
CDR3: ASSMGRFGINEQF; length: 13; V: TRBV28; J: TRBJ2-1
CDR3: ASSRTSQNGYT; length: 11; V: TRBV19; J: TRBJ1-2
CDR3: ASSQDGRKAGEQY; length: 13; V: TRBV18; J: TRBJ2-7
CDR3: ASSLSSGYEQY; length: 11; V: TRBV12-3/TRBV12-4; J: TRBJ2-7
CDR3: ASSLSDRATGELF; length: 13; V: TRBV7-9; J: TRBJ2-2
CDR3: ASRGGQGKFYGYT; length: 13; V: TRBV2; J: TRBJ1-2
CDR3: ASSGGRDRGPMNTEAF; length: 16; V: TRBV2; J: TRBJ1-1
CDR3: ASSSTGGYGYNEQF; length: 14; V: TRBV7-9; J: TRBJ2-1
CDR3: ASSLIGTGGTGELF; length: 14; V: TRBV27; J: TRBJ2-2
CDR3: AWSHGIQVGYT; length: 11; V: TRBV30; J: TRBJ1-2
CDR3: ASRTENTDTQY; length: 11; V: TRBV28; J: TRBJ2-3
CDR3: ATSRDHADNEQF; length: 12; V: TRBV15; J: TRBJ2-1